The source of this T cell receptor (beta chain) is a study of PD-1 blockade in mismatch repair-deficient tumors. Across the whole study: Patients had around twelve mismatch repair-deficient cancer types, all previously treated and progressing.

The method was immunoSEQ multiplex PCR; TCRdb's version includes in-frame clones alone and lacks a portion of them. This table holds approximately 79,000 clones, 80% to 90% found once. CDR1 is MNHEY, CDR2 SVGAGI, per germline. V was pared by 2 bases and J by 5 bases, with 8 bases between. This CDR3 has 13 residues. This receptor was obtained from an adult with mismatch repair-deficient cancer. The V gene is TRBV6-5, the J gene TRBJ2-3, with D maybe TRBD1 (5 bases). The sample in question was peripheral blood, obtained 44 weeks after starting pembrolizumab. The CDR3 DNA sequence: TGTGCCAGCAGTTACGGGGCGGTAGATACGCAGTATTTT. Translating it yields CASSYGAVDTQYF.